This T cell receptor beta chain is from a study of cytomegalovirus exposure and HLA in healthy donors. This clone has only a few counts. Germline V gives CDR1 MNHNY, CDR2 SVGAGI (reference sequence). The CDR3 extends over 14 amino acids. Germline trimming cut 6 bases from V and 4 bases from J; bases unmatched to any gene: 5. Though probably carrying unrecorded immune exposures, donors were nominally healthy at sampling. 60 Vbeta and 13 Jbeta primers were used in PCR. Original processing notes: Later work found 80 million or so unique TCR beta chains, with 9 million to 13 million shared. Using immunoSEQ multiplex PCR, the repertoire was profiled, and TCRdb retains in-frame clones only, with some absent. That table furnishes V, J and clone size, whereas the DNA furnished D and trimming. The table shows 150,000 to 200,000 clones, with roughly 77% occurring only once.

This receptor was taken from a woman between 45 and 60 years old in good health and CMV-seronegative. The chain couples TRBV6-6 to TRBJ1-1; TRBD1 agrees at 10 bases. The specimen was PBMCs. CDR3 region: CASSMTGGGTEAFF. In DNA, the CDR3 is TGTGCCAGCAGCATGACAGGGGGCGGCACTGAAGCTTTCTTT.